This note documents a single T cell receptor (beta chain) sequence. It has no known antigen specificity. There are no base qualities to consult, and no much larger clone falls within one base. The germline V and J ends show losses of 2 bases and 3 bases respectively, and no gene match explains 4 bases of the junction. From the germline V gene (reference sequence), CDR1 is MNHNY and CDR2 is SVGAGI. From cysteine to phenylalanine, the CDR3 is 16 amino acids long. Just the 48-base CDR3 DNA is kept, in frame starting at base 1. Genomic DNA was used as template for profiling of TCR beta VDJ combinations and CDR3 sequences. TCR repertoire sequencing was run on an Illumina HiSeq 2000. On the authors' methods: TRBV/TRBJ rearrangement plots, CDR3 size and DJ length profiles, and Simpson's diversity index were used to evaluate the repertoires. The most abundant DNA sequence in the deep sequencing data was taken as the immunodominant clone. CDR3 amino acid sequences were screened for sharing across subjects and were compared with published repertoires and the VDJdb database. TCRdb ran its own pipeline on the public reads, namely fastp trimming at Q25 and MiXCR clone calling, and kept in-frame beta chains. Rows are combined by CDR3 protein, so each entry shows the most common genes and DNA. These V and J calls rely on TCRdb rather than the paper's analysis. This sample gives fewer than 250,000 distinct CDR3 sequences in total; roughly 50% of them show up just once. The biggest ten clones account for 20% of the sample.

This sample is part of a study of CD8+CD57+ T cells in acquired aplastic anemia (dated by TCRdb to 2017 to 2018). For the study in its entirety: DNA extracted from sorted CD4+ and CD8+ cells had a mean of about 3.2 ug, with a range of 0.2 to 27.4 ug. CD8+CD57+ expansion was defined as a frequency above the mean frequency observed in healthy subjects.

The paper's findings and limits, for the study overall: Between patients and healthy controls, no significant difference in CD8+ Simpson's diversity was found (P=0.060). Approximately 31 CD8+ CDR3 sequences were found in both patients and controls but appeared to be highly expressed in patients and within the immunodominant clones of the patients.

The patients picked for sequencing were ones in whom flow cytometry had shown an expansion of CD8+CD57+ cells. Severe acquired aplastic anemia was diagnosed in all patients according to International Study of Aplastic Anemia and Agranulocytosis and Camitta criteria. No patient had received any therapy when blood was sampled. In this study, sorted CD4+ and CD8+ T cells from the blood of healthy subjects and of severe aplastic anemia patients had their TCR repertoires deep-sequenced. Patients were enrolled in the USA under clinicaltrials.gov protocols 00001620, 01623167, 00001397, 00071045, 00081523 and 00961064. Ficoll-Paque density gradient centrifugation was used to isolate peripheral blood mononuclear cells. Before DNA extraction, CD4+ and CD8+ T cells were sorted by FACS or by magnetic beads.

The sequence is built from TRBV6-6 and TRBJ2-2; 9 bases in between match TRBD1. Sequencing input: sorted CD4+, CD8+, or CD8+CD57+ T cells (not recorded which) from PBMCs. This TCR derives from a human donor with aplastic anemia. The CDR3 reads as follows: CASSYIGTGHTGELFF. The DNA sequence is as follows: TGTGCCAGCAGTTACATCGGGACAGGGCACACCGGGGAGCTGTTTTTT.